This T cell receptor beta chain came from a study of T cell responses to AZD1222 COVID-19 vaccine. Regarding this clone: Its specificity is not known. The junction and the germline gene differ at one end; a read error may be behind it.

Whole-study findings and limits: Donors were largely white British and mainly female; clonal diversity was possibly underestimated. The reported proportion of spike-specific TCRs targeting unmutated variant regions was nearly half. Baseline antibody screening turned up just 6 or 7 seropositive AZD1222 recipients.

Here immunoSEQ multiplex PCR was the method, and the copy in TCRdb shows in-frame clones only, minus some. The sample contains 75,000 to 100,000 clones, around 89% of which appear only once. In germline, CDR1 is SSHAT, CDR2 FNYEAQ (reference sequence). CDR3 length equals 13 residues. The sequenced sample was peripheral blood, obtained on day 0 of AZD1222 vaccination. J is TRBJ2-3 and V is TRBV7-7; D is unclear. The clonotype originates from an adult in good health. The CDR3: CASSLGLTDTQYF. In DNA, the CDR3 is TGTGCTAGCAGCTTAGGTCTGACAGATACGCAGTATTTT.